A single sample gave rise to the 27 T cell receptor beta chains below, sequenced in a study of read filtering for tumor transcriptome and immune sequencing. The library was built from approximately 400 ng RNA with molecular barcoded adaptors for alpha/delta and beta/gamma chains. Each CDR3 protein gets one entry after TCRdb re-called the reads with MiXCR. The profile shows fewer than 100,000 distinct CDR3 sequences, about 12% of them singletons. Specimen: a population of CD138-negative cells sorted from bone marrow. These receptors all come from a donor at least 40 years old with multiple myeloma.

A remark on this clonotype: At one boundary the junction diverges from the germline segment, which might be a read error. The CDR3 nucleotides are TGTGCCAGCAGCTCCTACATCGGCGGCGTACAAGGGACCCAGTACTTC. Encoded protein: CASSSYIGGVQGTQYF. The rearrangement uses TRBV11-3 and TRBJ2-5, with D uncertain. CDR1 and CDR2 from the germline V gene are SGHNT and YENEEA. The CDR3 covers 16 residues.

This clonotype was seen many times. V gene TRBV28 combines with J gene TRBJ2-1, with 11 bases lining up with TRBD2. Germline trimming cut 6 bases from V and 6 bases from J; bases unmatched to any gene: 4. Germline lookup yields CDR1 MDHEN and CDR2 SYDVKM. The CDR3 runs 14 residues. The CDR3 bases are TGTGCCAGCAGCCAGACTAGCGGGGTCAATGAGCAGTTCTTC. This codes for CASSQTSGVNEQFF.

There are many counts of this clonotype. V usage is TRBV28 and J usage is TRBJ2-2; maybe TRBD2 (5 bases). Germline V gene lookup returns CDR1 MDHEN and CDR2 SYDVKM. The CDR3 spans 14 residues. Trimming took 6 bases from V and 1 from J, leaving 9 bases between them. The CDR3 region has the DNA TGTGCCAGCAGAAGCGGAGGGAACACCGGGGAGCTGTTTTTT. As protein: CASRSGGNTGELFF.

This clonotype came up many times. The V and J genes are TRBV6-2 or TRBV6-3 and TRBJ2-1; D assignment may be TRBD1 or TRBD2 (5 bases each). CDR3 size: 13 residues. In germline, CDR1 is MNHEY, CDR2 SVGEGT. Trimming pared 7 bases from V and 7 bases from J, leaving 14 bases between. Written as DNA, the CDR3 is TGTGCCAGCAACGGGGACGTTCCAAATGAGCAGTTCTTC. It translates to CASNGDVPNEQFF.

This clonotype was counted ten times or more. The gene calls are TRBV19 and TRBJ2-7; 8 bases align to TRBD2. The germline gives CDR1 LNHDA, CDR2 SQIVND (reference sequence). V was clipped by 2 bases and J by 4 bases; unmatched bases: 7. CDR3 length: 15 residues. The CDR3 here is CASSITPSGSYEQYF. The DNA for the CDR3 is TGTGCCAGTAGTATAACCCCCAGCGGGAGTTACGAGCAGTACTTC.

This clonotype was recorded many times. The J gene is TRBJ1-1, the V gene TRBV30; TRBD1 might be the D (6 bases). Germline V gives CDR1 GTSNPN, CDR2 SVGIG (reference sequence). V was shortened by 4 bases and J by 1 base, with 10 bases between the two germline ends. The CDR3 runs 13 residues. CDR3 residues: CAWIPRGNTEAFF. The CDR3 DNA sequence: TGTGCCTGGATCCCCAGGGGGAACACTGAAGCTTTCTTT. The full variable domain, with the rest looked up from reference TRBV30 and TRBJ1-1, is SQTIHQWPATLVQPVGSPLSLECTVEGTSNPNLYWYRQAAGRGLQLLFYSVGIGQISSEVPQNLSASRPQDRQFILSSKKLLLSDSGFYLCAWIPRGNTEAFFGQGTRLTVV.

Only a few counts were recorded for this clonotype. This CDR3 is CASSFPRQGGSNYGYTF. In DNA, the CDR3 is TGTGCCAGCAGTTTCCCCCGGCAGGGGGGTTCCAACTATGGCTACACCTTC. The genes are TRBV12-3 or TRBV12-4 and TRBJ1-2, with TRBD1 identical over 7 bases. This CDR3 region has 17 residues. Trimming cost V 3 bases and J 2 bases; bases outside gene matches: 12.

This clonotype has ten or more counts. V is TRBV7-2 and J is TRBJ1-4; D perhaps matches TRBD1 (6 bases). The V gene's germline CDR1 is SGHTA and CDR2 FQGNSA. The CDR3 contains 16 residues. Trimming removed 5 bases from V and 5 bases from J, with 18 bases in between. CDR3 amino acids: CASSPGGGTPNEKLFF. The CDR3 nucleotides read TGTGCCAGCAGCCCCGGGGGGGGGACACCAAATGAAAAACTGTTTTTT.

For this clonotype: Possible read error: a much larger clone is one base away. The CDR3 ends on some other residue instead of the conserved phenylalanine or tryptophan, so this is likely a read error. The rearrangement joins TRBV7-9 to TRBJ2-3; 7 bases fit TRBD1. V gave up 5 bases and J gave up 6 bases; unmatched junction bases: 14. This CDR3 is 16 amino acids long. Germline loops: CDR1 SEHNR, CDR2 FQNEAQ (reference sequence). CDR3 coding DNA: TGTGCCAGCAGCACCCGAACAGGGGCCCGCAGGGATACGCAGTATCTT. Translation: CASSTRTGARRDTQYL.

This clonotype was counted between two and nine times. The junction departs from the called germline gene at one end, perhaps through a read error. The chain employs TRBV5-1 and TRBJ2-1, with D perhaps TRBD1 (6 bases). The CDR3 has 16 residues. Germline lookup yields CDR1 SGHRS and CDR2 YFSETQ. The CDR3: CASGLSGERGYNEQFF. CDR3 DNA: TGCGCCAGCGGCTTGTCAGGGGAAAGGGGTTACAATGAGCAGTTCTTC.

This clonotype appeared a few times. Since a much larger clone is just one base distant, this may be a read error. The rearrangement uses TRBV7-3 and TRBJ2-3; 10 nucleotides match TRBD2. This CDR3 has 19 residues. Germline assignment: CDR1 SGHTA and CDR2 FQGTGA. The CDR3 loop is CAGSLTFQPLGSGRDTQYF. CDR3 in DNA: TGTGCCGGCAGCTTAACCTTCCAGCCTTTGGGTAGCGGGAGGGATACGCAGTATTTT.

For this clonotype: Given a much more abundant clone one base away, this may be a read error. The chain has TRBV29-1 and TRBJ1-1; D is perhaps TRBD1 (5 bases). Germline CDR1 SQVTM, CDR2 ANQGSEA. This CDR3 region has 12 residues. This CDR3 is CSVGDLGTGAFF. The CDR3 DNA reads as TGCAGCGTTGGAGATTTAGGGACTGGAGCTTTCTTT.

This clonotype was detected a few times. A read error may be the cause here, since a much bigger clone is one base away. The V and J genes are TRBV21-1 and TRBJ2-3. TRBV21-1 is flagged as a pseudogene. CDR3 length equals 12 residues. This chain's CDR3 is CASSSCSDTQYF. The CDR3 coding sequence is TGTGCCAGCAGCTCCTGCTCAGATACGCAGTATTTT.

This clonotype was recorded many times. The chain combines TRBV15 with TRBJ1-1, with TRBD1 matching 8 bases. Germline loops: CDR1 LNHNV, CDR2 YYDKDF (reference sequence). J lost 5 bases, V lost 4 bases, and 15 bases had no gene match. The CDR3 runs 17 residues. The CDR3 here is CATSTRPGQAGGTEAFF. CDR3 in DNA: TGTGCCACCAGCACACGGCCGGGACAGGCCGGAGGGACTGAAGCTTTCTTT.

This clonotype was counted at least ten times. The chain carries TRBV24-1 and TRBJ1-5, with D maybe TRBD1 (5 bases). This CDR3 comprises 14 residues. CDR1 KGHDR and CDR2 SFDVKD come from the germline V gene. Trimming cost V 6 bases and J 1 base, with 9 bases left between them. The CDR3 is CATSIGGSNQPQHF. CDR3 DNA: TGTGCCACCAGTATCGGGGGGAGCAATCAGCCCCAGCATTTT.

Details on this clonotype: Being one base from a much bigger clone, this may be a read error. The chain has TRBV4-1 and TRBJ2-2; 9 bases match TRBD1. Germline CDR1 and CDR2: MGHRA and YSYEKL. The CDR3 runs 15 residues. CDR3: CASSQGQGNTGELLF. CDR3 DNA sequence: TGCGCCAGCAGCCAGGGACAGGGTAACACCGGGGAGCTGTTATTT.

This clonotype has more than one count but fewer than ten. Being one base from a much bigger clone, this may be a read error. The chain carries TRBV5-1 and TRBJ2-1, with 9 positions matching TRBD1. Germline V gene data show CDR1 as SGHRS and CDR2 as YFSETQ. This CDR3 comprises 15 residues. Here the CDR3 reads CASSLARQGGNERFF. Here the CDR3 DNA reads TGCGCCAGCAGCTTGGCCAGACAGGGGGGGAATGAGCGGTTCTTC.

This clonotype was seen at least ten times. This rearrangement joins TRBV5-4 to TRBJ2-7, with D hard to call. V dropped 5 bases and J dropped 2 bases, with 14 bases sitting between them. Germline CDR1 SGHNT, CDR2 YYREEE (reference sequence). CDR3 length: 14 residues. CDR3 nucleotide sequence: TGTGCCAGCAGTCTTGGCGGTTTCGCCTACGAGCAGTACTTC. Residues: CASSLGGFAYEQYF.

This clonotype was counted many times. This chain uses TRBV6-5 with TRBJ2-2; TRBD2 agrees at 9 bases. Per germline, CDR1 MNHEY and CDR2 SVGAGI. The CDR3 consists of 15 residues. V shed 1 base, J shed 7 bases, and the junction held 4 bases outside the gene matches. The CDR3 is CASSYLAGDNGELFF. The CDR3 DNA reads TGTGCCAGCAGTTACTTAGCGGGAGATAACGGGGAGCTGTTTTTT.

This clonotype was seen many times. The chain recombines TRBV7-2 with TRBJ2-3; D is uncertain. Germline CDR1 reads SGHTA; CDR2 reads FQGNSA. There are 14 residues in the CDR3. V lost 5 bases to trimming and J lost 3 bases, with 12 bases between them. The CDR3 nucleotides read TGTGCCAGCAGCACCGCACGGTTAACAGATACGCAGTATTTT. Translation gives CASSTARLTDTQYF.

This clonotype was recorded many times. This chain links TRBV6-2 or TRBV6-3 with TRBJ1-1; a possible D gene is TRBD1 (6 bases). Per germline, CDR1 MNHEY and CDR2 SVGEGT. V lost 2 bases to trimming and J lost 1 base, with 17 bases between them. This CDR3 spans 17 amino acids. This CDR3 reads CASSYRQGMAANTEAFF. CDR3 DNA sequence: TGTGCCAGCAGTTACCGGCAGGGGATGGCTGCGAACACTGAAGCTTTCTTT.

Worth noting for this clonotype: A much larger clone sits a single nucleotide away, making a read error possible. V is TRBV11-2 and J is TRBJ2-2, with 7 bases fitting TRBD2. The CDR3 consists of 16 residues. Germline trimming cut 5 bases from V and 6 bases from J; bases unmatched to any gene: 12. Germline lookup yields CDR1 SGHAT and CDR2 FQNNGV. CDR3 amino acids: CASSPFGAGGSGELFF. CDR3 DNA sequence: TGTGCCAGCAGCCCCTTCGGTGCCGGGGGGTCCGGGGAGCTGTTTTTT. The whole variable domain, remainder taken from reference TRBV11-2 and TRBJ2-2, is EAGVAQSPRYKIIEKRQSVAFWCNPISGHATLYWYQQILGQGPKLLIQFQNNGVVDDSQLPKDRFSAERLKGVDSTLKIQPAKLEDSAVYLCASSPFGAGGSGELFFGEGSRLTVL.

This clonotype was recorded at least ten times. The V and J genes are TRBV19 and TRBJ2-1; 7 bases agree with TRBD1. Germline CDR1 reads LNHDA; CDR2 reads SQIVND (reference sequence). This CDR3 has 14 residues. Germline trimming cut 7 bases from V and 6 bases from J; bases unmatched to any gene: 9. CDR3 nucleotides: TGTGCCAGTAAGGGACAGCCCCAGGGCAATGAGCAGTTCTTC. Its protein is CASKGQPQGNEQFF.

A remark on this clonotype: A far larger clone lies a single base away; this is likely a read error. The chain combines TRBV7-8 with TRBJ2-2; no clear D. This CDR3 has 15 residues. CDR1 is SGHVS, CDR2 FQNEAQ, per germline. Trimming left V 3 bases short and J 4 bases short, with 12 bases between. Here the CDR3 DNA reads TGTGCCAGCAGCTTTTTAAACCAACGCACCGGGGAGCTGTTTTTT. This gives the protein CASSFLNQRTGELFF. The variable domain in full, with the rest retrieved from reference TRBV7-8 and TRBJ2-2, is GAGVSQSPRYKVAKRGQDVALRCDPISGHVSLFWYQQALGQGPEFLTYFQNEAQLDKSGLPSDRFFAERPEGSVSTLKIQRTQQEDSAVYLCASSFLNQRTGELFFGEGSRLTVL.

The table lists this clonotype with a few counts. This chain joins TRBV20-1 and TRBJ1-1, with TRBD1 identical over 7 bases. J was trimmed by 6 bases and V by 1 base; bases with no gene match: 2. The CDR3 is 12 residues long. Germline lookup yields CDR1 DFQATT and CDR2 SNEGSKA (reference sequence). The CDR3 coding sequence is TGCAGTGCTAGAGCGGGGACAGCTGAAGCTTTCTTT. Encoded protein: CSARAGTAEAFF.

This clonotype turned up a few times. V gene TRBV7-3 combines with J gene TRBJ2-1; TRBD2 matches at 8 bases. This CDR3 contains 15 residues. V trimming: 5 bases; J trimming: 2 bases; junction bases outside the gene matches: 5. The germline V gene has CDR1 SGHTA and CDR2 FQGTGA. The CDR3 nucleotides read TGTGCCAGCAGCCCCGCGGGAGGTGCCTACAATGAGCAGTTCTTC. It specifies CASSPAGGAYNEQFF.

This clonotype was picked up many times. V gene TRBV5-1 combines with J gene TRBJ2-1, with TRBD2 matching over 13 bases. The CDR3 is 16 amino acids. Germline lookup yields CDR1 SGHRS and CDR2 YFSETQ. J gave up 7 bases and V 3 bases, and 7 bases lay outside the gene matches. The CDR3 DNA sequence: TGCGCCAGCAGCTCGCCTGGACTAGCGGGAGTTAATGAGCAGTTCTTC. Its protein is CASSSPGLAGVNEQFF.